A selection of T cell receptor beta chains follows, all from one sample in a study of spatial heterogeneity in lung cancer. Each CDR3 protein gets one entry after TCRdb re-called the 5' RACE reads with MiXCR. The table has about 42,000 distinct CDR3 sequences, 6.5% to 7% seen once; the top ten hold 40% to 45%. The sample consisted of PBMCs, taken at surgery. These receptors were taken from a female donor with early-stage non-small cell lung cancer. CDR3s include the opening cysteine and the closing phenylalanine or tryptophan. The D gene is left open where the match is weak. Expanded clones get a size class; other rows say once, few or many, or leave the size out.

CDR3: CAWSVLLRGPRPSQETQYF; DNA: TGTGCCTGGAGTGTTCTTCTCAGGGGGCCAAGACCCTCGCAAGAGACCCAGTACTTC; size: many; length: 19; J: TRBJ2-5; D: TRBD1; V: TRBV30
CDR3: CASSSSRETQYF; DNA: TGTGCCAGCAGCTCCAGCCGAGAGACCCAGTACTTC; size: many; length: 12; J: TRBJ2-5; D: -; V: TRBV7-6
CDR3: CASSSGTGAGELFF; DNA: TGCGCCAGCAGCTCCGGGACAGGGGCCGGGGAGCTGTTTTTT; size: many; length: 14; J: TRBJ2-2; D: TRBD1; V: TRBV5-1
CDR3: CASSPEPGLRGRAYGYTF; DNA: TGCGCCAGCAGCCCGGAACCGGGACTGAGGGGGAGGGCCTATGGCTACACCTTC; size: many; length: 18; J: TRBJ1-2; D: -; V: TRBV5-1
CDR3: CASNTGQTNTGELFF; DNA: TGTGCCAGCAACACGGGACAGACGAACACCGGGGAGCTGTTTTTT; size: -; length: 15; J: TRBJ2-2; D: TRBD1; V: TRBV6-1
CDR3: CASSHPSGGARGDF; DNA: TGTGCCAGCAGCCACCCTAGCGGGGGGGCTCGCGGTGACTTC; size: many; length: 14; J: TRBJ2-5; D: TRBD2; V: TRBV28
CDR3: CASSQGPGFQETQYF; DNA: TGTGCCAGCAGCCAGGGGCCGGGATTTCAAGAGACCCAGTACTTC; size: many; length: 15; J: TRBJ2-5; D: -; V: TRBV14
CDR3: CASSSRSPAGSTDTQYF; DNA: TGCGCCAGCAGCTCGCGGTCCCCTGCGGGGTCCACAGATACGCAGTATTTT; size: many; length: 17; J: TRBJ2-3; D: -; V: TRBV5-1
CDR3: CASSFGGGLYEQYF; DNA: TGTGCCAGCAGCTTCGGGGGAGGGCTCTACGAGCAGTACTTC; size: many; length: 14; J: TRBJ2-7; D: TRBD2; V: TRBV5-5
CDR3: CASSRELGYTF; DNA: TGTGCCAGCAGCCGAGAATTAGGCTACACCTTC; size: many; length: 11; J: TRBJ1-2; D: -; V: TRBV5-6
CDR3: CASSLAVSTSYNEQFF; DNA: TGTGCCAGCAGCTTGGCCGTGTCCACCTCCTACAATGAGCAGTTCTTC; size: -; length: 16; J: TRBJ2-1; D: -; V: TRBV5-4
CDR3: CASSSRGGLAGTYEQYF; DNA: TGTGCCAGCAGCTCCCGCGGGGGACTAGCGGGTACCTACGAGCAGTACTTC; size: many; length: 17; J: TRBJ2-7; D: TRBD2; V: TRBV7-9
CDR3: CASSPSQPYTDTQYF; DNA: TGCGCCAGCAGCCCGTCCCAGCCCTACACAGATACGCAGTATTTT; size: many; length: 15; J: TRBJ2-3; D: -; V: TRBV4-1
CDR3: CASSTTGGDFTDTQYF; DNA: TGTGCCAGCAGCACGACAGGGGGCGATTTTACAGATACGCAGTATTTT; size: many; length: 16; J: TRBJ2-3; D: TRBD1; V: TRBV7-9
CDR3: CASSLGAFQEQFF; DNA: TGCGCCAGCAGCTTGGGGGCCTTCCAAGAGCAGTTCTTC; size: few; length: 13; J: TRBJ2-1; D: -; V: TRBV5-1
CDR3: CASSLQAGPVYEQYF; DNA: TGTGCCAGCAGCCTCCAAGCGGGGCCGGTCTACGAGCAGTACTTC; size: many; length: 15; J: TRBJ2-7; D: TRBD2; V: TRBV7-6
CDR3: CASSSRGSGGPADTQYF; DNA: TGTGCCAGCAGCTCCCGTGGTAGCGGGGGGCCCGCAGATACGCAGTATTTT; size: many; length: 17; J: TRBJ2-3; D: TRBD2; V: TRBV11-2
CDR3: CASSQESGGSGYTF; DNA: TGCGCCAGCAGCCAAGAGTCAGGGGGTAGTGGCTACACCTTC; size: many; length: 14; J: TRBJ1-2; D: TRBD1; V: TRBV4-1
CDR3: CSVEATGSGETQYF; DNA: TGCAGCGTTGAAGCAACAGGGTCGGGGGAGACCCAGTACTTC; size: -; length: 14; J: TRBJ2-5; D: -; V: TRBV29-1
CDR3: CASSRTSGGGSYNEQFF; DNA: TGCGCCAGCAGCAGGACTAGCGGGGGTGGCTCCTACAATGAGCAGTTCTTC; size: many; length: 17; J: TRBJ2-1; D: TRBD2; V: TRBV5-1
CDR3: CASSRYGTVSSYEQYF; DNA: TGTGCCAGCAGCCGATACGGGACTGTTAGCTCCTACGAGCAGTACTTC; size: many; length: 16; J: TRBJ2-7; D: -; V: TRBV3-1
CDR3: CASSQERQLGGQFF; DNA: TGTGCCAGCAGCCAAGAAAGACAGTTGGGGGGGCAGTTCTTC; size: many; length: 14; J: TRBJ2-1; D: -; V: TRBV4-2
CDR3: CASSSGQPQHF; DNA: TGTGCCAGCAGTTCAGGTCAGCCCCAGCATTTT; size: -; length: 11; J: TRBJ1-5; D: -; V: TRBV12-3/TRBV12-4
CDR3: CSVEGPDRLFYNEQFF; DNA: TGCAGCGTTGAAGGGCCTGACAGATTATTCTACAATGAGCAGTTCTTC; size: many; length: 16; J: TRBJ2-1; D: -; V: TRBV29-1
CDR3: CASSLIPRPHSLTDTQYF; DNA: TGTGCCAGCAGCTTAATCCCCCGGCCACACAGCCTTACAGATACGCAGTATTTT; size: medium-sized; length: 18; J: TRBJ2-3; D: -; V: TRBV5-5
CDR3: CASSEWLQAQYF; DNA: TGCGCCAGCAGTGAATGGCTGCAGGCCCAGTACTTC; size: many; length: 12; J: TRBJ2-5; D: -; V: TRBV10-2
CDR3: CASSLVGTQYF; DNA: TGTGCCAGCAGTTTGGTGGGGACCCAGTACTTC; size: many; length: 11; J: TRBJ2-5; D: -; V: TRBV12-3/TRBV12-4
CDR3: CASSTPLSQPNIQYF; DNA: TGCGCCAGCAGCACCCCGCTCAGCCAGCCAAACATTCAGTACTTC; size: -; length: 15; J: TRBJ2-4; D: -; V: TRBV5-1
CDR3: CASSPILANYGYTF; DNA: TGTGCCAGCAGTCCCATATTAGCTAACTATGGCTACACCTTC; size: once; length: 14; J: TRBJ1-2; D: -; V: TRBV11-2
CDR3: CASSLPAGREKLFF; DNA: TGTGCCAGCAGTTTACCGGCAGGGAGGGAAAAACTGTTTTTT; size: many; length: 14; J: TRBJ1-4; D: -; V: TRBV28
CDR3: CASRRPGQGLGTEAFF; DNA: TGTGCCAGCAGGCGTCCGGGACAGGGGTTAGGCACTGAAGCTTTCTTT; size: many; length: 16; J: TRBJ1-1; D: TRBD1; V: TRBV6-2/TRBV6-3
CDR3: CASTQSNTGELFF; DNA: TGTGCCAGCACGCAATCGAACACCGGGGAGCTGTTTTTT; size: many; length: 13; J: TRBJ2-2; D: -; V: TRBV28
CDR3: CASSYSLGVAEQYF; DNA: TGTGCCAGCAGTTACTCCCTCGGGGTTGCCGAGCAGTACTTC; size: many; length: 14; J: TRBJ2-7; D: -; V: TRBV6-6
CDR3: CASSHARLAGGISPDTQYF; DNA: TGTGCCAGCAGCCACGCTAGACTAGCGGGGGGTATTAGCCCAGATACGCAGTATTTT; size: -; length: 19; J: TRBJ2-3; D: TRBD2; V: TRBV3-1
CDR3: CASSRGLDSSTDTQYF; DNA: TGTGCCAGCAGCCGAGGCCTGGATTCTAGCACAGATACGCAGTATTTT; size: many; length: 16; J: TRBJ2-3; D: -; V: TRBV7-2
CDR3: CASSQVIGDSPLHF; DNA: TGTGCCAGCAGCCAAGTGATAGGGGACTCACCCCTCCACTTT; size: many; length: 14; J: TRBJ1-6; D: -; V: TRBV3-1
CDR3: CASSYRQGTDTQYF; DNA: TGTGCCAGCAGTTACAGGCAGGGCACAGATACGCAGTATTTT; size: -; length: 14; J: TRBJ2-3; D: -; V: TRBV6-5